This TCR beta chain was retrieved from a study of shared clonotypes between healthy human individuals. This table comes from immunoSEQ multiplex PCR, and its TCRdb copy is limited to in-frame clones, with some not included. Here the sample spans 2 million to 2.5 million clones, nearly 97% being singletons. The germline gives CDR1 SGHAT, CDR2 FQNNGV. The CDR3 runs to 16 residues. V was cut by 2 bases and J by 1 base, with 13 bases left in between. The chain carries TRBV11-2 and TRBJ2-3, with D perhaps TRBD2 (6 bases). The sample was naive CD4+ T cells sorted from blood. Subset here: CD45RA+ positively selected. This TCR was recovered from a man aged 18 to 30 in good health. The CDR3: CASSLFSGAGTDTQYF. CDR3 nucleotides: TGTGCCAGCAGCTTATTCTCGGGAGCTGGCACAGATACGCAGTATTTT.